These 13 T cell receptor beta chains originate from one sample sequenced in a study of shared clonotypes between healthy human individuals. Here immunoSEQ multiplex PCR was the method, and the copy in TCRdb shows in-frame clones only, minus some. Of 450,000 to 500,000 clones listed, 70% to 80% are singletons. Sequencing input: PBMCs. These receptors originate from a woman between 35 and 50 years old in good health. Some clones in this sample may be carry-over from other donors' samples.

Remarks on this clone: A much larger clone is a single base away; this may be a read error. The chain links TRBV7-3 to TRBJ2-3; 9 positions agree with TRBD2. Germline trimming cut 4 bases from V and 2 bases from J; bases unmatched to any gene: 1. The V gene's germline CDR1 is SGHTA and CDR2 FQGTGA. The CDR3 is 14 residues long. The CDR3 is CASSSSGNTDTQYF. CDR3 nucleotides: TGTGCCAGCAGCTCTAGCGGGAACACAGATACGCAGTATTTT.

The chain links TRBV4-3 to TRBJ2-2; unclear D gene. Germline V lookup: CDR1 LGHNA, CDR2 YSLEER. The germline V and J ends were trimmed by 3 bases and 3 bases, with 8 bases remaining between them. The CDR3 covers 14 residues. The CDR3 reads CASSHTYHTGELFF. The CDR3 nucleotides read TGCGCCAGCAGCCATACCTATCACACCGGGGAGCTGTTTTTT.

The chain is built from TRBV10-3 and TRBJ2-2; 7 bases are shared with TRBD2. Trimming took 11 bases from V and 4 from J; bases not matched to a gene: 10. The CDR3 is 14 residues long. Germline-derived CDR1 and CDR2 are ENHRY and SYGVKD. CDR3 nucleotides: TGTGCCTCCATGGGAGGGGCGGGCACCGGGGAGCTGTTTTTT. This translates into CASMGGAGTGELFF.

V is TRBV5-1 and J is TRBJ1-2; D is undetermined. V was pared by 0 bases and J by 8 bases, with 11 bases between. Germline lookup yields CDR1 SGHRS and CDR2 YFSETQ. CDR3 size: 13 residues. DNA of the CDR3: TGCGCCAGCAGCTTGGCCCCCGAGGAGGGCTACACCTTC. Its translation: CASSLAPEEGYTF.

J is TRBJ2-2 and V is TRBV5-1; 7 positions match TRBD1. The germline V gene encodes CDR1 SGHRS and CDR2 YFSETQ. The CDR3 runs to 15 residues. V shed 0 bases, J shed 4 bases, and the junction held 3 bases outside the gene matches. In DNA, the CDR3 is TGCGCCAGCAGCTTGGATGGGACAGCCACCGGGGAGCTGTTTTTT. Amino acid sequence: CASSLDGTATGELFF.

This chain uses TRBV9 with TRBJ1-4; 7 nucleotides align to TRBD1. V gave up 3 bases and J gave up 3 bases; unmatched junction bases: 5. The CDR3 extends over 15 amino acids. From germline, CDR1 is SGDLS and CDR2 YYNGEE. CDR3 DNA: TGTGCCAGCAGCGGAACCGGGACAGCTAATGAAAAACTGTTTTTT. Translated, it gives CASSGTGTANEKLFF.

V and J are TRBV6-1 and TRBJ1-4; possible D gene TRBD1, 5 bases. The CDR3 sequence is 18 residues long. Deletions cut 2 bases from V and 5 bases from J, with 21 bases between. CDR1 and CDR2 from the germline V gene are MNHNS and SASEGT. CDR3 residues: CASSEITFGTRANEKLFF. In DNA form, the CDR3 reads TGTGCCAGCAGTGAAATCACCTTCGGGACCAGAGCGAATGAAAAACTGTTTTTT.

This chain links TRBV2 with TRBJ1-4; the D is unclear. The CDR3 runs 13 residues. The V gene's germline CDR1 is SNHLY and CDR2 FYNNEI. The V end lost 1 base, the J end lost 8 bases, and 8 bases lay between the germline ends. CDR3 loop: CASSEVVGEKLFF. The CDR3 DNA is TGTGCCAGCAGTGAAGTGGTAGGGGAAAAACTGTTTTTT.

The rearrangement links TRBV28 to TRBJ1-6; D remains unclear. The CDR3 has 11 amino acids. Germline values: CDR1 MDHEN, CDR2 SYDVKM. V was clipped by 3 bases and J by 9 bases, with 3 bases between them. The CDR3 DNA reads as TGTGCCAGCAGTTTGGGTTCACCCCTCCACTTT. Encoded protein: CASSLGSPLHF.

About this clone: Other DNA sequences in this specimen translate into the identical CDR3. The CDR3 loop is CASSPPGVQETQYF. CDR3 bases: TGTGCCAGCAGCCCCCCCGGGGTCCAGGAGACCCAGTACTTC. The chain couples TRBV7-2 to TRBJ2-5; tentatively, D is TRBD2 (5 bases). Germline CDR1 reads SGHTA; CDR2 reads FQGNSA. V was cut by 5 bases and J by 5 bases, with 15 bases left in between. The CDR3 covers 14 residues.

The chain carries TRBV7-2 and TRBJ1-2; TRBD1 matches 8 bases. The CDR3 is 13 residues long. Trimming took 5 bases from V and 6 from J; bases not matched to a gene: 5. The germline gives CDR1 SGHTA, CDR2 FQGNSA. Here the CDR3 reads CASSVDRADGYTF. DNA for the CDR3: TGTGCCAGCAGCGTGGACAGGGCCGATGGCTACACCTTC.

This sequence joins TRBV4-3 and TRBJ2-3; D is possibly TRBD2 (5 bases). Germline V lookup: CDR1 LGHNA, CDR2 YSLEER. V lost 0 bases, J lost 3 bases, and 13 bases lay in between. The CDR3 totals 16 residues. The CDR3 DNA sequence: TGCGCCAGCAGCCAAGATTGGGGAGACTCTACAGATACGCAGTATTTT. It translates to CASSQDWGDSTDTQYF.

CDR3 loop: CASSPQGETQYF. CDR3 coding DNA: TGTGCCAGCAGTCCTCAGGGAGAGACCCAGTACTTC. V usage is TRBV16 and J usage is TRBJ2-5, with D tentatively TRBD1 (5 bases). The CDR3 loop spans 12 amino acids. V lost 6 bases to trimming and J lost 4 bases, with 9 bases between them. Per germline, CDR1 KGHSY and CDR2 FQNENV.